The 23 T cell receptor beta chains given below trace back to one sample, sequenced in a study of shared clonotypes between healthy human individuals. Sequencing used immunoSEQ multiplex PCR; TCRdb keeps in-frame clones, though not all of them. The repertoire holds millions of clones, with 90% to 95% as singletons. The sequenced sample was naive CD4+ T cells from PBMCs. Documented subset: CD45RA+ positively selected. These TCRs come from a man aged 18 to 29 in good health. Some clones in this sample may be carry-over from other donors' samples.

Details on this clone: Other nucleotide sequences in the sample specify the same CDR3. The V gene is TRBV19, the J gene TRBJ2-2, with unresolved D. The CDR3 runs 13 residues. Per the germline V gene, CDR1 is LNHDA and CDR2 is SQIVND (reference sequence). V lost 5 bases and J 1 base, leaving 5 bases between the germline ends. In DNA, the CDR3 is TGTGCCAGTAGTCGGCGGAACACCGGGGAGCTGTTTTTT. This gives the protein CASSRRNTGELFF.

The V gene is TRBV4-1, the J gene TRBJ2-1; 8 positions agree with TRBD2. The germline gives CDR1 MGHRA, CDR2 YSYEKL. V lost 0 bases to trimming and J lost 6 bases; unmatched junction nucleotides: 10. CDR3 length equals 17 residues. The CDR3 nucleotides are TGCGCCAGCAGCCAAGATCTGAGAGGACTAGCAAGCAATGAGCAGTTCTTC. The encoded protein is CASSQDLRGLASNEQFF.

The chain joins TRBV9 to TRBJ2-3; the D is unclear. From germline, CDR1 is SGDLS and CDR2 YYNGEE. V lost 4 bases to trimming and J lost 4 bases, with 13 bases between them. The CDR3 is 14 amino acids. DNA of the CDR3: TGTGCCAGCAGCTTCACCTCCCCGGCAGATACGCAGTATTTT. Translation: CASSFTSPADTQYF.

CDR3 region: CASSSGQDSNQPQHF. The CDR3 DNA sequence: TGTGCCAGCAGCTCGGGACAGGATAGCAATCAGCCCCAGCATTTT. The V call is TRBV5-8, the J call TRBJ1-5; 8 positions agree with TRBD1. Germline V lookup: CDR1 SGHTS, CDR2 YDEGEE. Trimming cost V 3 bases and J 0 bases; bases outside gene matches: 2. The CDR3 is 15 residues long.

This chain links TRBV2 with TRBJ1-1; D not certain. The CDR3 loop spans 14 amino acids. Germline CDR1 and CDR2: SNHLY and FYNNEI. Trimming removed 2 bases from V and 1 base from J, with 8 bases in between. Written as DNA, the CDR3 is TGTGCCAGCAGTGAATCTCCTGGGAACACTGAAGCTTTCTTT. Translated: CASSESPGNTEAFF.

V usage is TRBV5-1 and J usage is TRBJ2-7; tentatively, D is TRBD1 or TRBD2 (5 bases each). Trimming left V 1 base short and J 2 bases short, with 16 bases between. CDR3 length equals 16 residues. CDR1 is SGHRS and CDR2 is YFSETQ in the germline V gene. The CDR3 region is CASSLRGSAKTYEQYF. The CDR3 bases are TGCGCCAGCAGCTTGAGGGGTAGCGCAAAGACCTACGAGCAGTACTTC.

This rearrangement joins TRBV2 to TRBJ2-5; D perhaps matches TRBD1 (5 bases). Germline values: CDR1 SNHLY, CDR2 FYNNEI. Deletions cut 3 bases from V and 1 base from J, with 9 bases between. The CDR3 is 14 amino acids. CDR3 in DNA: TGTGCCAGCAGTGACAGGGCAACCCAAGAGACCCAGTACTTC. It encodes CASSDRATQETQYF.

The V gene is TRBV7-3, the J gene TRBJ1-1; 10 nucleotides align to TRBD1. V trimming: 5 bases; J trimming: 6 bases; junction bases outside the gene matches: 3. The CDR3 consists of 13 residues. In germline, CDR1 is SGHTA, CDR2 FQGTGA. The CDR3 spells CASSIGTGAEAFF. The CDR3 DNA sequence: TGTGCCAGCAGCATTGGGACAGGGGCTGAAGCTTTCTTT.

This chain joins TRBV10-3 and TRBJ1-2, with D perhaps matching TRBD1 (5 bases). Germline V lookup: CDR1 ENHRY, CDR2 SYGVKD. The V gene lost 0 bases and the J gene lost 13 bases, with 12 bases spanning the gap. The length of the CDR3 is 12 residues. Here the CDR3 reads CAISESQGRGTF. CDR3 nucleotide sequence: TGTGCCATCAGTGAGTCTCAGGGTAGGGGCACCTTC.

This CDR3 reads CASSREKYSPLHF. In DNA, the CDR3 is TGTGCCAGCTCCAGGGAGAAATATTCACCCCTCCACTTT. J is TRBJ1-6 and V is TRBV2, with D perhaps TRBD1 (5 bases). Germline-derived CDR1 and CDR2 are SNHLY and FYNNEI. Trimming removed 8 bases at V and 8 bases at J, with 13 bases between. There are 13 residues in the CDR3.

The chain carries TRBV21-1 and TRBJ2-3; no check of the table's D call, TRBD1, against the DNA was made. TRBV21-1 is described as a pseudogene. The CDR3 runs 17 residues. The CDR3 nucleotides are TGTGCCAGCAGCAGGGAATCGGACAGGGCTAGCACAGATACGCAGTATTTT. Translated: CASSRESDRASTDTQYF.

Note on this clone: This specimen includes other DNA sequences encoding the same CDR3. The chain joins TRBV28 to TRBJ2-7; a possible D gene is TRBD2 (6 bases). The germline CDR1 and CDR2 sequences are MDHEN and SYDVKM. The CDR3 is made up of 11 amino acids. The V end lost 5 bases, the J end lost 6 bases, and 8 bases lay between the germline ends. In nucleotides, the CDR3 is TGTGCCAGCAGTCTGGGGGGCGAGCAGTACTTC. Protein sequence: CASSLGGEQYF.

Here the CDR3 DNA reads TGCGCCAGCAGTGTAGCGGGATGGCTCCCAGATACGCAGTATTTT. Translated, it gives CASSVAGWLPDTQYF. This sequence joins TRBV10-2 and TRBJ2-3; 8 nucleotides match TRBD2. V dropped 4 bases and J dropped 4; count of bases not matched to a gene: 7. The germline CDR1 and CDR2 sequences are WSHSY and SAAADI. This CDR3 has 15 residues.

This chain connects TRBV28 to TRBJ2-5; 8 bases are a match to TRBD2. J lost 5 bases, V lost 8 bases, and 16 bases had no gene match. Germline V gene sequence: CDR1 MDHEN, CDR2 SYDVKM. CDR3 length equals 16 residues. CDR3 in DNA: TGTGCCAGCCGGTCTAAGCGGGGGCTCTATGGCGAGACCCAGTACTTC. Its translation: CASRSKRGLYGETQYF.

The rearrangement uses TRBV5-1 and TRBJ2-5; TRBD1 aligns across 11 bases. This CDR3 region has 16 residues. Trimming removed 3 bases from V and 2 bases from J; junction bases left unmatched: 6. Per germline, CDR1 SGHRS and CDR2 YFSETQ. The CDR3 coding sequence is TGCGCCAGCAGCTCAGGACAGGGGGCAAAGCAAGAGACCCAGTACTTC. Amino acid sequence: CASSSGQGAKQETQYF.

This CDR3 is CASSQEIWTSGRIEQFF. The CDR3 DNA follows: TGTGCCAGCAGCCAAGAAATATGGACTAGCGGGAGGATTGAGCAGTTCTTC. The V and J genes are TRBV4-2 and TRBJ2-1; TRBD2 agrees at 14 bases. CDR1 and CDR2 from the germline V gene are LGHNA and YNFKEQ. The CDR3 runs 17 residues. Trimming took 0 bases from V and 9 from J; bases not matched to a gene: 7.

V gene TRBV11-3 combines with J gene TRBJ2-1, with D tentatively TRBD2 (5 bases). There are 16 residues in the CDR3. With 9 bases removed from V and 4 bases from J, the gap between germline ends came to 22 bases. Germline V gene sequence: CDR1 SGHNT, CDR2 YENEEA. The CDR3: CARPISSERLYNEQFF. Written as DNA, the CDR3 is TGTGCCAGGCCGATCAGTAGTGAGCGGTTATACAATGAGCAGTTCTTC.

V is TRBV7-2 and J is TRBJ2-1; TRBD2 aligns across 8 bases. After removal of 1 base from V and 0 bases from J, the junction contained 5 bases not matched to a gene. This CDR3 has 17 residues. Germline CDR1 SGHTA, CDR2 FQGNSA. CDR3 sequence: CASSLVPSGSSYNEQFF. The CDR3 bases are TGTGCCAGCAGCTTAGTACCAAGCGGGAGCTCCTACAATGAGCAGTTCTTC.

The chain employs TRBV29-1 and TRBJ2-5, with TRBD2 as a possible D gene (5 bases). V lost 6 bases to trimming and J lost 5 bases, with 13 bases between them. There are 12 residues in the CDR3. Germline assignment: CDR1 SQVTM and CDR2 ANQGSEA. The CDR3 coding sequence is TGCAGCGTGGGTGGCGGGTACGAGACCCAGTACTTC. Residues: CSVGGGYETQYF.

This clone was counted once. The same CDR3 also results from other DNA sequences found in this sample. The chain recombines TRBV5-1 with TRBJ2-1; 14 bases agree with TRBD2. CDR3 size: 16 residues. V lost 2 bases to trimming and J lost 3 bases; unmatched junction nucleotides: 1. From germline, CDR1 is SGHRS and CDR2 YFSETQ. CDR3 protein: CASSFGLAGGYNEQFF. CDR3 DNA: TGCGCCAGCAGCTTCGGACTAGCGGGAGGCTACAATGAGCAGTTCTTC.

The chain employs TRBV5-4 and TRBJ1-2; 9 bases align to TRBD1. The V and J ends lost 3 bases and 7 bases, in that order; junction bases with no gene match: 10. Germline V gene data show CDR1 as SGHNT and CDR2 as YYREEE (reference sequence). The CDR3 runs 15 residues. The CDR3 region is CASSYQDRGEAGYTF. In nucleotides, the CDR3 is TGTGCCAGCAGCTACCAAGACAGGGGGGAGGCTGGCTACACCTTC.

V is TRBV7-2 and J is TRBJ2-5, with D tentatively TRBD1 or TRBD2 (6 bases each). CDR1 is SGHTA, CDR2 FQGNSA, per germline. The CDR3 totals 16 residues. The V and J ends lost 1 base and 0 bases respectively, with 12 bases between them. In nucleotides, the CDR3 is TGTGCCAGCAGCTTAGGGCCAGGGGAGGACCAAGAGACCCAGTACTTC. Encoded protein: CASSLGPGEDQETQYF.

As concerns this clone: Other DNA sequences of this sample code for an identical CDR3. This chain connects TRBV7-9 to TRBJ1-2, with 7 bases matching TRBD1. CDR1 is SEHNR, CDR2 FQNEAQ, per germline (reference sequence). This CDR3 region has 13 residues. V gave up 5 bases and J gave up 3 bases; unmatched junction bases: 3. CDR3 sequence (DNA): TGTGCCAGCAGCCCGCAGGGGGACTATGGCTACACCTTC. Protein product: CASSPQGDYGYTF.